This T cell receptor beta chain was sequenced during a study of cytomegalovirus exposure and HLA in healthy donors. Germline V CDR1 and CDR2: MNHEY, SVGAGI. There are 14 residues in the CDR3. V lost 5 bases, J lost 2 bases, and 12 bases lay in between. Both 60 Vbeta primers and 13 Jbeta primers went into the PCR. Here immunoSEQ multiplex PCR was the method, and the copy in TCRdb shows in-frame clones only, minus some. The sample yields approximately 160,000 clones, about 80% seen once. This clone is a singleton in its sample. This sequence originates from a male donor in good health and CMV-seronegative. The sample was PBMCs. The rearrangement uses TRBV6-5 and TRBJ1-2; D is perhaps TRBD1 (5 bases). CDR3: CASSVHRGNYGYTF. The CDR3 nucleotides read TGTGCCAGCAGTGTCCACCGGGGGAACTATGGCTACACCTTC.